Each of the 18 T cell receptor beta chains below was sequenced from the same sample in a study of blood T cell repertoires in COVID-19 (dated by TCRdb to the early 2020s). The library relied on the immunoSEQ multiplex PCR assay. As stored in TCRdb, this immuneACCESS dataset retains in-frame rearrangements with V and J assigned. A fraction of the clones does not appear; measured against another copy, unresolved V genes explain less than half of the discrepancy, and the remainder lacks a known reason. The table for this sample lists about 50,000 clones; 70% to 90% of them were counted only once. Clones ranked in the top ten supply roughly 14% of the sample. Sequencing input: peripheral blood. The receptors were sampled from a human donor in a cohort sampled during active COVID-19. The donor label of this sample is uncertain.

The V and J genes are TRBV6-6 and TRBJ2-7; 8 nucleotides agree with TRBD1. J was trimmed by 2 bases and V by 7 bases; bases with no gene match: 7. CDR1 is MNHNY and CDR2 is SVGAGI in the germline V gene (reference sequence). CDR3 length: 14 amino acids. CDR3 nucleotide sequence: TGTGCCAGCACCACCTCGGGACAGGCCTACGAGCAGTACTTC. As protein: CASTTSGQAYEQYF.

The chain recombines TRBV5-1 with TRBJ2-1; D might be TRBD1 (5 bases). The CDR3 spans 13 residues. V was trimmed by 0 bases and J by 5 bases, leaving 6 bases between them. Germline loops: CDR1 SGHRS, CDR2 YFSETQ. DNA for the CDR3: TGCGCCAGCAGCTTGGAGGGGAACAATGAGCAGTTCTTC. Protein sequence: CASSLEGNNEQFF.

The CDR3 bases are TGTGCCAGCAGCCATGAGGCGGGGGGGCCGTCAAAGACCCAGTACTTC. It is translated as CASSHEAGGPSKTQYF. The V call is TRBV3-1 (or the pseudogene TRBV3-2), the J call TRBJ2-5; TRBD2 matches 9 bases. This CDR3 region has 16 residues. The ends lost 3 bases at V and 6 bases at J; junction bases unmatched: 11. Germline values: CDR1 LGHDT, CDR2 YNNKEL (reference sequence).

The chain combines TRBV5-4 with TRBJ2-5; 8 bases are shared with TRBD2. Unmatched junction bases numbered 13, after V lost 4 bases and J lost 5 bases. Germline V gene data show CDR1 as SGHNT and CDR2 as YYREEE (reference sequence). The CDR3 is 16 residues long. The CDR3 loop is CASSLGLAGLDETQYF. Written as DNA, the CDR3 is TGTGCCAGCAGCCTAGGGCTAGCGGGTTTAGATGAGACCCAGTACTTC.

This clone was picked up a small number of times. This chain uses TRBV27 with TRBJ1-5, with D unresolved. V was cut by 10 bases and J by 6 bases, with 22 bases left in between. Germline CDR1 reads MNHEY; CDR2 reads SMNVEV (reference sequence). The length of the CDR3 is 15 residues. The CDR3 reads CATRMDGEWGQPQHF. The CDR3, as DNA: TGTGCCACCAGGATGGACGGGGAATGGGGTCAGCCCCAGCATTTT.

This chain uses TRBV2 with TRBJ2-3, with 10 positions matching TRBD2. After removal of 7 bases from V and 5 bases from J, the junction contained 3 bases not matched to a gene. The CDR3 has 13 residues. Germline CDR1 is SNHLY and CDR2 is FYNNEI. The CDR3 loop is CASMGLAKDTQYF. The CDR3 bases are TGTGCCAGCATGGGACTAGCGAAAGATACGCAGTATTTT. Supplemented by reference TRBV2 and TRBJ2-3, the full variable domain reads EPEVTQTPSHQVTQMGQEVILRCVPISNHLYFYWYRQILGQKVEFLVSFYNNEISEKSEIFDDQFSVERPDGSNFTLKIRSTKLEDSAMYFCASMGLAKDTQYFGPGTRLTVL.

The chain is built from TRBV28 and TRBJ1-2; maybe TRBD1 (5 bases). Germline V lookup: CDR1 MDHEN, CDR2 SYDVKM. Trimming left V 5 bases short and J 8 bases short, with 12 bases between. The CDR3 consists of 12 residues. The CDR3 DNA follows: TGTGCCAGCAGTACCTCGACAGTGGGCTACACCTTC. Protein product: CASSTSTVGYTF.

CDR3 DNA: TGTGCCAGCAGACTAAAAGACAGGGTCCAGGGCTACACCTTC. Its protein is CASRLKDRVQGYTF. The chain carries TRBV13 and TRBJ1-2; 7 positions match TRBD1. Germline V gives CDR1 PRHDT, CDR2 FYEKMQ (reference sequence). The CDR3 covers 14 residues. The ends lost 6 bases at V and 8 bases at J; junction bases unmatched: 12.

The genes are TRBV9 and TRBJ2-1; 10 bases line up with TRBD1. CDR1 SGDLS and CDR2 YYNGEE come from the germline V gene. J lost 3 bases, V lost 4 bases, and 7 bases had no gene match. The CDR3 is 16 amino acids. CDR3 region: CASSLMGTGDYNEQFF. CDR3 in DNA: TGTGCCAGCAGCTTGATGGGGACAGGGGACTACAATGAGCAGTTCTTC.

V gene TRBV5-8 combines with J gene TRBJ2-1; D ambiguous. Per germline, CDR1 SGHTS and CDR2 YDEGEE. The CDR3 sequence is 15 residues long. Trimming cost V 0 bases and J 4 bases, with 11 bases left between them. Written as DNA, the CDR3 is TGTGCCAGCAGCTTGGGACGGGTAGGTTACAATGAGCAGTTCTTC. Its protein product is CASSLGRVGYNEQFF. Full variable domain (missing parts from reference TRBV5-8 and TRBJ2-1): EAGVTQSPTHLIKTRGQQATLRCSPISGHTSVYWYQQALGLGLQFLLWYDEGEERNRGNFPPRFSGRQFPNYSSELNVNALELEDSALYLCASSLGRVGYNEQFFGPGTRLTVL.

The table lists this clone with a few counts. The chain has TRBV6-6 and TRBJ1-4, with a weak D call TRBD1 (6 bases). Trimming cost V 8 bases and J 8 bases, with 9 bases left between them. CDR1 and CDR2 (germline): MNHNY, SVGAGI (reference sequence). The CDR3 totals 11 residues. The CDR3 spells CASGQGEKLFF. For the CDR3, the DNA is TGTGCCAGCGGCCAGGGGGAAAAACTGTTTTTT.

V usage is TRBV13 and J usage is TRBJ2-5; D possibly corresponds to TRBD1 (7 bases). Between the trimmed V and J ends, which lost 5 bases and 3 bases, there was a span of 10 bases. The germline gives CDR1 PRHDT, CDR2 FYEKMQ (reference sequence). The CDR3 consists of 13 residues. CDR3 sequence (DNA): TGTGCCAGCAGCCTCAGGGGGGAAGAGACCCAGTACTTC. Its protein is CASSLRGEETQYF.

CDR3 DNA: TGTGCCAGCAGGGGGAGAGGGGGACTGAACACTGAAGCTTTCTTT. It encodes CASRGRGGLNTEAFF. The V and J genes are TRBV2 and TRBJ1-1, with D possibly matching TRBD1 (6 bases). CDR1 and CDR2 from the germline V gene are SNHLY and FYNNEI. Trimming stripped 6 bases from V and 0 bases from J, with 14 bases between. The CDR3 spans 15 residues.

In DNA form, the CDR3 reads TGCGCCAGCAGCCACGGGGGGCGGTATGGCTACACCTTC. This gives the protein CASSHGGRYGYTF. The V and J genes are TRBV4-1 and TRBJ1-2, with a tentative D call TRBD1 (6 bases). Germline CDR1 MGHRA, CDR2 YSYEKL. V was clipped by 3 bases and J by 5 bases, with 10 bases between them. The CDR3 loop spans 13 amino acids.

The chain couples TRBV5-1 to TRBJ2-2; TRBD1 might be the D (5 bases). The V end lost 4 bases, the J end lost 7 bases, and 17 bases lay between the germline ends. The CDR3 runs to 15 residues. The germline CDR1 and CDR2 sequences are SGHRS and YFSETQ. CDR3 in amino acids: CASSADTLSYGELFF. In nucleotides, the CDR3 is TGCGCCAGCAGCGCGGACACGCTTTCGTACGGGGAGCTGTTTTTT. The full variable domain, in which reference TRBV5-1 and TRBJ2-2 provide the parts outside the CDR3, is KAGVTQTPRYLIKTRGQQVTLSCSPISGHRSVSWYQQTPGQGLQFLFEYFSETQRNKGNFPGRFSGRQFSNSRSEMNVSTLELGDSALYLCASSADTLSYGELFFGEGSRLTVL.

This sequence joins TRBV19 and TRBJ2-3; D is uncertain. Germline V gives CDR1 LNHDA, CDR2 SQIVND (reference sequence). Trimming shortened V by 8 bases and J by 6 bases, and 15 bases separated the two germline ends. The CDR3 length is 13 residues. The CDR3 here is CASSYSNLDTQYF. CDR3 nucleotides: TGTGCCAGTTCCTACTCGAACCTTGATACGCAGTATTTT.

The CDR3 spells CASGSLGGLGTQYF. CDR3 sequence (DNA): TGTGCCAGCGGGAGCTTGGGGGGGCTAGGGACCCAGTACTTC. This chain uses TRBV2 with TRBJ2-5; D possibly corresponds to TRBD2 (7 bases). This CDR3 spans 14 amino acids. V was clipped by 8 bases and J by 7 bases, with 20 bases between them. Germline CDR1 is SNHLY and CDR2 is FYNNEI.

This clone was seen more than once but under ten times. The CDR3 DNA reads TGTGCCAGCAGTGTTCCGGGACAGGGGAGAAACACCATATATTTT. Protein product: CASSVPGQGRNTIYF. The chain combines TRBV2 with TRBJ1-3, with TRBD1 matching 10 bases. In germline, CDR1 is SNHLY, CDR2 FYNNEI. The V and J ends lost 4 bases and 5 bases, in that order; junction bases with no gene match: 5. The CDR3 length is 15 residues.